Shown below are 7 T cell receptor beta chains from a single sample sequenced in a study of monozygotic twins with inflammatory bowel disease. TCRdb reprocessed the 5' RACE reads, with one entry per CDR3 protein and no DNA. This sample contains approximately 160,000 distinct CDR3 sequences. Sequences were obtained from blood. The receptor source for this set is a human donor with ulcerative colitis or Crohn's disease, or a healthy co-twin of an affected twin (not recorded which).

This chain's CDR3 is CASTPGGSMNEQFF. The genes are TRBV12-3 or TRBV12-4 and TRBJ2-1; absent DNA, TCRdb's TRBD2 call cannot be checked. The CDR3 is 14 residues long.

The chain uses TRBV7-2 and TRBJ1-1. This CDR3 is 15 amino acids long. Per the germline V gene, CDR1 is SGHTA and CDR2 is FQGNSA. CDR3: CASSASQGGYTEAFF.

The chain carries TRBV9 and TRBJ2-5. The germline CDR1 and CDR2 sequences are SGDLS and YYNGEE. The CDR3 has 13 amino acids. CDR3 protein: CASQSGFQETQYF.

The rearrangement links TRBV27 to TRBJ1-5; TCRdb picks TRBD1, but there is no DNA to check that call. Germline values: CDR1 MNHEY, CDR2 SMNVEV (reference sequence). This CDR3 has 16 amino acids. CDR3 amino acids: CASSSTATGHYQPQHF.

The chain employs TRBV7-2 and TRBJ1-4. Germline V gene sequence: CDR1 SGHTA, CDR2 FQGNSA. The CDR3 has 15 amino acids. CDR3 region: CASSLNGPEGEKLFF.

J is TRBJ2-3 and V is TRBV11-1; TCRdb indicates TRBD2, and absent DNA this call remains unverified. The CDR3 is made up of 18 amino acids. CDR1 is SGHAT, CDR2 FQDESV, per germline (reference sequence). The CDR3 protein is CASSFKLRANLQEDTQYF.

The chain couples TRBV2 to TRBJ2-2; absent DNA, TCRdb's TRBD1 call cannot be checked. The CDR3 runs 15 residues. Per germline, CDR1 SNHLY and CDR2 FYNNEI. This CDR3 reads CASSVGTMNTGELFF.